This TCR beta chain was retrieved from a study of identical twins. Trimming removed 0 bases from V and 0 bases from J, with 9 bases in between. Germline V CDR1 and CDR2: MNHEY, SVGAGI. The CDR3 has 17 residues. TCRdb called the 5' RACE reads again in MiXCR, with one record for every CDR3 protein. The table shows hundreds of thousands of distinct CDR3 sequences, with less than 25% occurring only once. These data were also filed under a second study, of T cells expressing NK-cell markers. As reported in that work: Among CD8+ T cells from 5 to 7 donors, dominant NKG2C+ clonotypes accounted for roughly 1.0-7.0%.

The sample taken for sequencing was CD4+ T cells sorted from blood. The rearrangement links TRBV6-5 to TRBJ2-6, with a weak D call TRBD2 (6 bases). The receptor's source is a woman aged 18-35 years in good health. CDR3 sequence: CASSYSGLSSGANVLTF. The CDR3 DNA sequence: TGTGCCAGCAGTTACTCGGGACTGTCCTCTGGGGCCAACGTCCTGACTTTC.